Listed below are T cell receptor beta chains from one sample, sequenced in a study of blood T cell repertoires in COVID-19. The assay was immunoSEQ multiplex PCR, and TCRdb's table has in-frame clones only and misses some. Of about 190,000 clones in the sample, 70% to 85% are singletons; the top ten hold roughly 3.2%. Material: PBMCs or T cells enriched from blood (not recorded which). These TCRs come from a woman in her 30s who had recovered from COVID-19. The CDR3 runs from the conserved cysteine through the conserved F or W. A D gene is named only where the DNA matches it firmly. Some rows have no size entry. The others give once, few or many, or a class for an expanded clone.

j_call clone_size d_call v_call cdr3_nt cdr3_aa
TRBJ1-2 NA NA TRBV28 TGTGCCAGCAGTTTAGCGGCCGGGTCCCTCTATGGCTACACCTTC CASSLAAGSLYGYTF
TRBJ2-7 NA NA TRBV18 TGTGCCAGCTCAGGACAGGAGGGCTACGAGCAGTACTTC CASSGQEGYEQYF
TRBJ2-3 once TRBD2 TRBV3-1/TRBV3-2 TGTGCCAGCAGGTGGACTAGCTCAAGCACAGATACGCAGTATTTT CASRWTSSSTDTQYF
TRBJ2-1 NA TRBD1 TRBV2 TGTGCCAGCAGTCAATGGGGACAGGTGGACAATGAGCAGTTCTTC CASSQWGQVDNEQFF
TRBJ2-3 NA NA TRBV9 TGTGCCAGCAGCACTGGCCCATGGGCGGGATTCACAGATACGCAGTATTTT CASSTGPWAGFTDTQYF
TRBJ1-2 NA TRBD1 TRBV5-1 TGCGCCAGCAGCTTGTCGCAGGGGGCGACTAACTATGGCTACACCTTC CASSLSQGATNYGYTF
TRBJ1-2 NA NA TRBV10-3 TGTGCCATCAGTGACAGGGGTGGCTACACCTTC CAISDRGGYTF
TRBJ1-1 NA TRBD1 TRBV27 TGTGCCAGCAGTGGTAATCTGGACAGGGTAACTGAAGCTTTCTTT CASSGNLDRVTEAFF
TRBJ1-1 NA NA TRBV11-3 TGTGCCAGCAGCTCAACAGGGTGGGACACTGAAGCTTTCTTT CASSSTGWDTEAFF
TRBJ2-3 NA TRBD1 TRBV9 TGTGCCAGCAGCACCGGGACAGCGGTACCAGATACGCAGTATTTT CASSTGTAVPDTQYF
TRBJ1-5 NA NA TRBV5-8 TGTGCCAGCAGCTTGGGAACAGCAAGCAATCAGCCCCAGCATTTT CASSLGTASNQPQHF
TRBJ1-6 once NA TRBV5-7 TGTGCCAGCAGGCCACTTGGTAGCAGTTCACCCCTCCACTTT CASRPLGSSSPLHF
TRBJ2-3 NA TRBD2 TRBV6-6 TGTGCCAGCAGCCAATCATGGGGACTAGCGGGCATCTCCAGCACAGATACGCAGTATTTT CASSQSWGLAGISSTDTQYF
TRBJ2-3 NA NA TRBV4-2 TGTGCCAGCAGCCGGGCCGGCAGTCAGGGCACAGATACGCAGTATTTT CASSRAGSQGTDTQYF
TRBJ1-1 NA TRBD1 TRBV30 TGTGCCTGGAGTGTTTGGGACAGGGGGCGCCGAGGTGAAGCTTTCTTT CAWSVWDRGRRGEAFF
TRBJ1-1 few TRBD1 TRBV29-1 TGCAGCGTTTCCAGGGGGCATGACACTGAAGCTTTCTTT CSVSRGHDTEAFF
TRBJ1-6 NA TRBD1 TRBV5-1 TGCGCCAGCAGCTTGGCGACAGGGCAAGGATCACCCCTCCACTTT CASSLATGQGSPLHF
TRBJ1-2 NA TRBD1 TRBV24-1 TGTGCCACCAGTGACCGAACGCGGACAGGGGGTATTGGCTACACCTTC CATSDRTRTGGIGYTF
TRBJ2-7 NA TRBD2 TRBV6-5 TGTGCCAGCAGTTACTCGGGGCGGGAGGGCTACGAGCAGTACTTC CASSYSGREGYEQYF